This T cell receptor (beta chain) is drawn from a study of CD8+CD57+ T cells in acquired aplastic anemia (dated by TCRdb to the late 2010s). About the investigation overall: On average, sorted CD4+ and CD8+ cells yielded 3.2 ug of extracted DNA, with a range of about 0.18 to 27.4 ug. Mean read counts for healthy donor samples were about 9.8 million for CD4+ cells and some 12 million for CD8+ cells.

From a lookup of the germline V gene (reference sequence), CDR1 and CDR2 are LNHDA and SQIVND. From the cysteine through the phenylalanine, the CDR3 covers 18 amino acids. Of all the DNA, just the CDR3 is kept, 54 bases in frame from base 1. V gives up 0 bases and J gives up 0 bases, and the segment between their germline ends measures 15 bases. Genomic DNA was used as template for profiling of TCR beta VDJ combinations and CDR3 sequences. TCR repertoire sequencing was run on an Illumina HiSeq 2000. Concerning the study's data processing: Repertoires were assessed using TRBV/TRBJ rearrangement plots, CDR3 size and DJ length profiles, and Simpson's diversity index. The immunodominant clone was defined as the most abundant DNA sequence in deep sequencing data. CDR3 amino acid sequences were checked for sharing across subjects and were also compared against the VDJdb database and published repertoires. TCRdb reprocessing: public reads trimmed at Q25 with fastp, clones called with MiXCR, in-frame beta chains kept. Rows merge per CDR3 protein into single entries with the most common DNA and genes. Here the V and J calls rest on TCRdb's processing, not on the authors' analysis. This sample gives 150,000 to 200,000 distinct CDR3 sequences in total; about three fifths of them show up just once. Roughly 42% of the sample comes from the top ten.

In this study, sorted CD4+ and CD8+ T cells from the blood of healthy subjects and of severe aplastic anemia patients had their TCR repertoires deep-sequenced. Ficoll-Paque density gradient centrifugation was used to isolate peripheral blood mononuclear cells. CD4+ and CD8+ T cells were sorted by FACS or magnetic beads before DNA extraction. Results the study describes overall, beyond this receptor: Roughly 30 CD8+ CDR3 sequences were found to be shared between patients and controls, but these sequences appeared to be highly expressed in patients and within the immunodominant clones of the patients. No significant difference in CD8+ Simpson's diversity was found between patients and healthy controls (P=0.060).

This clonotype showed up many times. Its specific antigen is unknown. No per-base quality is available; no much larger clone lies one base away. This sequence uses TRBV19 and TRBJ1-5; the D gene assignment is ambiguous. The receptor was isolated from a human donor in good health. Sample: sorted CD4+, CD8+, or CD8+CD57+ T cells (not recorded which) from PBMCs. The bases read TGTGCCAGTAGTATAGAGGGGTCCTTCCTTTATAGCAATCAGCCCCAGCATTTT. Translation gives CASSIEGSFLYSNQPQHF.